A selection of T cell receptor beta chains follows, all from one sample in a study of T-cell memory formation after mild COVID-19. MiXCR, run by TCRdb on the 5' RACE reads, gives a single entry per CDR3 protein. This table holds around 400,000 distinct CDR3 sequences, 24% found once. The sequenced material came from PBMCs or a T cell subset sorted from them (not recorded which). The receptor source for this set is an adult woman who had mild COVID-19 (a few samples of this study predate the infection). Cell type and time point are not known. CDR3s include the opening cysteine and the closing phenylalanine or tryptophan. The D gene is left open where the match is weak. Size tells how often a clone was seen (once, few, many) or the class of an expanded clone, and some rows leave it out.

D | J | size | V | DNA | CDR3
- | TRBJ2-3 | - | TRBV2 | TGTGCCAGCAGACTAGCCCCAGATACGCAGTATTTT | CASRLAPDTQYF
TRBD1 | TRBJ1-1 | - | TRBV6-1 | TGTGCCAGCATCATCCGGCAGGGGGACACTGAAGCTTTCTTT | CASIIRQGDTEAFF
TRBD1 | TRBJ1-1 | - | TRBV11-3 | TGTGCCAGCAGCCCGCAGCCCGGGACAGGACCAAACACTGAAGCTTTCTTT | CASSPQPGTGPNTEAFF
- | TRBJ2-3 | - | TRBV21-1 | TGTGCCAGCATAGGGACAGGGGTCCCCGGGGATACGCAGTATTTT | CASIGTGVPGDTQYF
- | TRBJ1-1 | few | TRBV7-2 | TGTGCCAGCAGCTTGCGGACAAGAGCTGAAGCTTTCTTT | CASSLRTRAEAFF
TRBD2 | TRBJ2-5 | many | TRBV7-6 | TGTGCCAGCAGCGCCAGGAGTACTAGCGGGGGTGAAGGGCAGTACTTC | CASSARSTSGGEGQYF
TRBD2 | TRBJ2-5 | many | TRBV6-1 | TGTGCCAGCAGGTCTACCAGCGGGGTCCAAGAGACCCAGTACTTC | CASRSTSGVQETQYF
TRBD2 | TRBJ2-4 | few | TRBV5-1 | TGCGCCAGCAGTCATACCGGGACTAGCGGGAGCTTTGGAGCCAAAAACATTCAGTACTTC | CASSHTGTSGSFGAKNIQYF
- | TRBJ1-1 | - | TRBV18 | TGTGCCAGCTCACCAGCCATGCAGGGAACCCTACGACACAACACTGAAGCTTTCTTT | CASSPAMQGTLRHNTEAFF
- | TRBJ1-2 | - | TRBV12-3/TRBV12-4 | TGTGCCAGCAGTACGGCGGCTCCTATGAGCAGCTACACCTTC | CASSTAAPMSSYTF
- | TRBJ1-1 | many | TRBV10-3 | TGTGCCATCAGTGAGTCACGGAGGTTCACTGAAGCTTTCTTT | CAISESRRFTEAFF
- | TRBJ1-5 | - | TRBV5-6 | TGTGCCAGCAGCTTGTCAATCCCCGGGCAGCCCCAGCATTTT | CASSLSIPGQPQHF
- | TRBJ2-4 | - | TRBV2 | TGTGCCAGCAGTGAAGACCGGCGCCAGGCCCTTTCCCCCCACTTC | CASSEDRRQALSPHF
TRBD2 | TRBJ2-3 | many | TRBV12-5 | TGTGCTAGTGGTCACCCTCCGCCGGGACTAGCGGGAGGAGCAGATACGCAGTATTTT | CASGHPPPGLAGGADTQYF
- | TRBJ2-7 | few | TRBV6-5 | TGTGCCAGCAGCCCCGGAGAGTGGTACGAGCAGTACTTC | CASSPGEWYEQYF
TRBD1 | TRBJ1-1 | - | TRBV7-2 | TGTGCCAGCGGTCTGATAGGGGGCCGGGTGAGTGCTGAAGCTTTCTTT | CASGLIGGRVSAEAFF
TRBD1 | TRBJ2-7 | few | TRBV29-1 | TGCAGCGTTCAGACAGGGGGGTCCTACGAGCAGTACTTC | CSVQTGGSYEQYF
- | TRBJ2-1 | - | TRBV10-3 | TGTGCCATCTTGCGTCGAAGGAACAATGAGCAGTTCTTC | CAILRRRNNEQFF
- | TRBJ1-3 | few | TRBV14 | TGTGCCAGCAGCCCCGAGGGGGGGCGAGGAAACACCATATATTTT | CASSPEGGRGNTIYF
- | TRBJ2-1 | many | TRBV7-6 | TGTGCCAGCAGCCGCGGACAATCCTACAATGAGCAGTTCTTC | CASSRGQSYNEQFF
- | TRBJ2-2 | few | TRBV6-2/TRBV6-3 | TGTGCCAGCAGTTACCCGCCGCTCCCGCTGGACACCGGGGAGCTGTTTTTT | CASSYPPLPLDTGELFF
TRBD2 | TRBJ2-2 | few | TRBV7-2 | TGTGCCAGCAGCAAGACTAGCGGGAGTTACGGGGAGCTGTTTTTT | CASSKTSGSYGELFF
- | TRBJ1-1 | many | TRBV5-4 | TGTGCCAGCAGCTTTCGGGACACTGAAGCTTTCTTT | CASSFRDTEAFF
- | TRBJ2-7 | few | TRBV9 | TGTGCCAGCAATTCTGGGGGGACCTACGAGCAGTACTTC | CASNSGGTYEQYF
TRBD1 | TRBJ2-7 | few | TRBV7-9 | TGTGCCAGCAGTTTACCGGACAGGGAGATCTACGAGCAGTACTTC | CASSLPDREIYEQYF
TRBD1 | TRBJ1-6 | few | TRBV12-3/TRBV12-4 | TGTGCCAGCAGTTTAGACAGGGGTCACAATTCACCCCTCCACTTT | CASSLDRGHNSPLHF
TRBD1 | TRBJ2-7 | few | TRBV4-3 | TGCGCCAGCAGCCAAGATATCGGGACAGTCGTCCACGAGCAGTACTTC | CASSQDIGTVVHEQYF
TRBD1 | TRBJ2-7 | few | TRBV7-9 | TGTGCCAGCGGTACAGGGGGCGCCTACGAGCAGTACTTC | CASGTGGAYEQYF
- | TRBJ1-2 | - | TRBV5-5 | TGTGCCAGCAGCTTTGGATTTGGGGGGGATGGCTACACCTTC | CASSFGFGGDGYTF
- | TRBJ1-2 | - | TRBV7-6 | TGTGCCAGCAGCTTAGACCGGGACTATGGCTACACCTTC | CASSLDRDYGYTF
- | TRBJ2-4 | few | TRBV12-3/TRBV12-4 | TGTGCCAGCAGTTGGGGGACAAGAAGAAACATTCAGTACTTC | CASSWGTRRNIQYF
- | TRBJ2-7 | - | TRBV6-2/TRBV6-3 | TGTGCCAGCAAAAGGTCATCGCTCTACGAGCAGTACTTC | CASKRSSLYEQYF
- | TRBJ2-3 | - | TRBV7-9 | TGTGCCAGCAGCTTCGGGGTCGGGGTCACAGATACGCAGTATTTT | CASSFGVGVTDTQYF
- | TRBJ2-1 | - | TRBV12-3/TRBV12-4 | TGTGCCAGCAGCCGGGTGGGTGAGCAGTTCTTC | CASSRVGEQFF
TRBD1 | TRBJ2-4 | many | TRBV7-8 | TGTGCCAGCAGCTTAGTCGACAGGGGCTCGGACATTCAGTACTTC | CASSLVDRGSDIQYF
- | TRBJ1-2 | - | TRBV4-2 | TGTGCCAGCAGCCAAGATTGGGACGCGTATGGGATTAACTATGGCTACACCTTC | CASSQDWDAYGINYGYTF
TRBD2 | TRBJ2-5 | few | TRBV7-2 | TGTGCCAGCAGTTCTAAGGGGCTAGCGGGAGTGACCCAGTACTTC | CASSSKGLAGVTQYF
- | TRBJ1-2 | - | TRBV2 | TGTGCCAGCAGTGTTGAGGGGGGATATGGCTACACCTTC | CASSVEGGYGYTF
- | TRBJ2-3 | - | TRBV5-5 | TGTGCCAGCAGCCACGACTATCCCACAGACACGCAGTATTTT | CASSHDYPTDTQYF
- | TRBJ2-1 | - | TRBV2 | TGTGCCAGCGGGGGGGACAATCATCATGAGCAGTTCTTC | CASGGDNHHEQFF
- | TRBJ2-5 | few | TRBV7-2 | TGTGCCAGCAGCTTTGGCAGGCAGCGCTCGGAGACCCAGTACTTC | CASSFGRQRSETQYF
- | TRBJ1-2 | - | TRBV5-6 | TGTGCCAGCAGCTTTTCCAGGACTAACTATGGCTACACCTTC | CASSFSRTNYGYTF
- | TRBJ2-7 | - | TRBV5-1 | TGCGCCAGCAGCTTGGAGGGGGGTCCTTTCTACGAGCAGTACTTC | CASSLEGGPFYEQYF
TRBD1 | TRBJ2-7 | - | TRBV9 | TGTGCCAGCAGCCCCTGGACAGGGGGCTTCTACGAGCAGTACTTC | CASSPWTGGFYEQYF
TRBD2 | TRBJ2-1 | many | TRBV3-1 | TGTGCCAGCTCTTTAGCGGGAGGGCCGGATGAGCAGTTCTTC | CASSLAGGPDEQFF
- | TRBJ2-2 | few | TRBV15 | TGTGCCACCAGCAGAACGGCCGGGACTTCTTTATCGGAGCTGTTTTTT | CATSRTAGTSLSELFF
- | TRBJ2-2 | - | TRBV24-1 | TGTGCCACCAGTGATTTGGGGGCAACCGGGGAGCTGTTTTTT | CATSDLGATGELFF
- | TRBJ2-3 | - | TRBV7-3 | TGTGCCAGCAGCTGGGTTGGGGGCACTAGCACAGATACGCAGTATTTT | CASSWVGGTSTDTQYF
- | TRBJ2-5 | - | TRBV4-1 | TGCGCCAGCAGCCAAGGATCAGGAGACGAAGAGACCCAGTACTTC | CASSQGSGDEETQYF
TRBD1 | TRBJ1-1 | - | TRBV5-1 | TGCGCCAGCGGGGGGATTAAACAGGGGGCAGCTGAAGCTTTCTTT | CASGGIKQGAAEAFF